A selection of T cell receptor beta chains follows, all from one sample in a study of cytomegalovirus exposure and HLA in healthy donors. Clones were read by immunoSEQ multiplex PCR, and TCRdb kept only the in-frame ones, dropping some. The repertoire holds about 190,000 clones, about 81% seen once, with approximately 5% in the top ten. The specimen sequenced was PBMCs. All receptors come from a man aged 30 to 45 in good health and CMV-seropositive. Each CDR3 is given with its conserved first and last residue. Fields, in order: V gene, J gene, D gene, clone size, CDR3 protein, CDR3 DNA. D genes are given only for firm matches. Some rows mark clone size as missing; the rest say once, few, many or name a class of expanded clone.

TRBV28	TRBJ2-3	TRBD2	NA	CASTPMTSPGTDTQYF	TGTGCCAGCACCCCCATGACTAGCCCGGGCACAGATACGCAGTATTTT
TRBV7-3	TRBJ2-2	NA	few	CASSLYYGSNTGELFF	TGTGCCAGCAGCCTTTACTATGGTTCGAACACCGGGGAGCTGTTTTTT
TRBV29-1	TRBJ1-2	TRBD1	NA	CSVRKGTGARNYGYTF	TGCAGCGTTCGTAAGGGGACAGGGGCCCGTAACTATGGCTACACCTTC
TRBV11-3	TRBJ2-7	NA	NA	CASSPLGPSGEQYF	TGTGCCAGCAGCCCCCTGGGTCCATCGGGGGAGCAGTACTTC
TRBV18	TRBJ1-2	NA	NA	CASSPPYTNYGYTF	TGTGCCAGCTCACCACCTTACACCAACTATGGCTACACCTTC
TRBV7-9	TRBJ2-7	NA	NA	CASSPGSGSLEQYF	TGTGCCAGCAGCCCGGGGTCAGGAAGTCTCGAGCAGTACTTC
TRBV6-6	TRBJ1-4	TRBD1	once	CASSPDRGGGEKLFF	TGTGCCAGCAGTCCAGACAGGGGAGGAGGTGAAAAACTGTTTTTT
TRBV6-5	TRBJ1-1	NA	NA	CASSYGANENTEAFF	TGTGCCAGCAGTTATGGGGCAAATGAGAACACTGAAGCTTTCTTT
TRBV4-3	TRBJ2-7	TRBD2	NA	CASSQEKSSGPYEQYF	TGCGCCAGCAGCCAAGAAAAGTCTAGCGGGCCCTACGAGCAGTACTTC
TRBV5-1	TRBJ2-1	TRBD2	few	CASSVSGNLNEQFF	TGCGCCAGCAGCGTTAGCGGGAATCTCAATGAGCAGTTCTTC
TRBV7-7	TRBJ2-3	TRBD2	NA	CASSSRAGEGVQYF	TGTGCTAGCAGCAGTCGAGCGGGGGAGGGGGTGCAGTATTTT
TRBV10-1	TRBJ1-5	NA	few	CASVARSNQPQHF	TGCGCCAGTGTAGCCCGGAGCAATCAGCCCCAGCATTTT
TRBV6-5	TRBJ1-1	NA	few	CASRSTGNTEAFF	TGTGCCAGCAGATCGACAGGGAACACTGAAGCTTTCTTT
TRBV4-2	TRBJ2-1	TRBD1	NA	CASSQSLAGGLLNEQFF	TGTGCCAGCAGCCAGTCTCTGGCAGGGGGCCTCCTCAATGAGCAGTTCTTC
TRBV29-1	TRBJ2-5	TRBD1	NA	CSDDRGETQYF	TGCAGCGACGACAGGGGAGAGACCCAGTACTTC
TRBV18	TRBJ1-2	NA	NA	CASSREAGLTNYGYTF	TGTGCCAGCTCCCGGGAGGCAGGGCTGACTAACTATGGCTACACCTTC
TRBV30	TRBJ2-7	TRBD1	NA	CACDRGFSYEQYF	TGTGCCTGCGACAGGGGGTTCTCCTACGAGCAGTACTTC
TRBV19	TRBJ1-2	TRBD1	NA	CASNQGAYGYTF	TGTGCCTCCAATCAGGGGGCCTATGGCTACACCTTC
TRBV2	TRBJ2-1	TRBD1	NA	CASNTPGQGYDEQFF	TGTGCCAGCAATACACCGGGACAGGGGTACGATGAGCAGTTCTTC
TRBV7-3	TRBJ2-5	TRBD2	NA	CASSLKIGLAGGETQYF	TGTGCCAGCAGCTTAAAAATAGGACTAGCGGGAGGAGAGACCCAGTACTTC
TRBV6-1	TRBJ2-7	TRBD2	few	CASSEGLAGLYEQYF	TGTGCCAGCAGTGAGGGACTAGCGGGTCTATACGAGCAGTACTTC
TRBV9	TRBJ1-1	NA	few	CASSATGKDENTEAFF	TGTGCCAGCAGCGCCACAGGGAAAGACGAGAACACTGAAGCTTTCTTT
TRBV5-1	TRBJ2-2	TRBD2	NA	CASSLAGTSSGTGELFF	TGCGCCAGCAGCTTGGCCGGGACTAGTTCAGGCACCGGGGAGCTGTTTTTT
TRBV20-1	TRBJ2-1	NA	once	CSARLDYEQFF	TGCAGTGCTAGACTAGACTATGAGCAGTTCTTC